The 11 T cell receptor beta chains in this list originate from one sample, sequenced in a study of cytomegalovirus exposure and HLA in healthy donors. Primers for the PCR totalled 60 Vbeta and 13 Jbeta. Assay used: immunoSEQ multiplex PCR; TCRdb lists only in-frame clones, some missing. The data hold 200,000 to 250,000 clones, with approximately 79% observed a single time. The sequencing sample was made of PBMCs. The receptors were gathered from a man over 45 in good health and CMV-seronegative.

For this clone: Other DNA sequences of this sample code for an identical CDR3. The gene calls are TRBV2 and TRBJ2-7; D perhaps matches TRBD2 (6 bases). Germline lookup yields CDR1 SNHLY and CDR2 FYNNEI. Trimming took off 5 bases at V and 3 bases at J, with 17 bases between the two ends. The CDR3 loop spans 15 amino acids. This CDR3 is CASSQELAAGYEQYF. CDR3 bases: TGTGCCAGCAGTCAGGAGCTAGCAGCGGGCTACGAGCAGTACTTC.

The CDR3: CASSYGRARSTDTQYF. The CDR3 DNA sequence: TGTGCCAGCAGTTACGGTCGAGCGAGGTCGACAGATACGCAGTATTTT. The chain uses TRBV6-5 and TRBJ2-3; D is uncertain. Germline values: CDR1 MNHEY, CDR2 SVGAGI. V was clipped by 2 bases and J by 3 bases, with 15 bases between them. This CDR3 comprises 16 residues.

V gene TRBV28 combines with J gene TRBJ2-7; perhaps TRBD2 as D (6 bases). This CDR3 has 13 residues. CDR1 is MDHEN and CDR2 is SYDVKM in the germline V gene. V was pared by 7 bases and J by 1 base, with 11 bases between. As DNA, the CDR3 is TGTGCCAGCATTCGGGAGTATTCCTACGAGCAGTACTTC. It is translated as CASIREYSYEQYF.

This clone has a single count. Here the CDR3 reads CASSFNSGNTIYF. Written as DNA, the CDR3 is TGTGCCAGCAGTTTTAACTCTGGAAACACCATATATTTT. The chain links TRBV27 to TRBJ1-3; D call uncertain. CDR1 is MNHEY and CDR2 is SMNVEV in the germline V gene (reference sequence). The CDR3 covers 13 residues. Trimming removed 3 bases at V and 0 bases at J, with 3 bases between.

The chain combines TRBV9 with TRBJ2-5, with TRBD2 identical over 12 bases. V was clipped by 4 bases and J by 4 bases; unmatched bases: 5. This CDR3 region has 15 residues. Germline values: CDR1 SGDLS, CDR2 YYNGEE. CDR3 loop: CASSPTSGRGETQYF. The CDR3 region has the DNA TGTGCCAGCAGCCCGACTAGCGGGAGAGGAGAGACCCAGTACTTC.

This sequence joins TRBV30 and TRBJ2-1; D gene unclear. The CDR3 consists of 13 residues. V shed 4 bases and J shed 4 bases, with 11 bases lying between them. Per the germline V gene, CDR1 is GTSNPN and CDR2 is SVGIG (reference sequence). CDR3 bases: TGTGCCTGGACCCCCCCTCCGTACAATGAGCAGTTCTTC. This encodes CAWTPPPYNEQFF. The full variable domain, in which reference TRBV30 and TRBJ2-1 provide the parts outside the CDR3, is SQTIHQWPATLVQPVGSPLSLECTVEGTSNPNLYWYRQAAGRGLQLLFYSVGIGQISSEVPQNLSASRPQDRQFILSSKKLLLSDSGFYLCAWTPPPYNEQFFGPGTRLTVL.

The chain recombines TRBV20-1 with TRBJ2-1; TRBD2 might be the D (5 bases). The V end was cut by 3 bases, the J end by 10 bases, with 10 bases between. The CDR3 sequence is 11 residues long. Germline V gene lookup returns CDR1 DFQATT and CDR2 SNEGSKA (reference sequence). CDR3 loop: CSARVASEQFF. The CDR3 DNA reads TGCAGTGCTAGGGTCGCTAGCGAGCAGTTCTTC.

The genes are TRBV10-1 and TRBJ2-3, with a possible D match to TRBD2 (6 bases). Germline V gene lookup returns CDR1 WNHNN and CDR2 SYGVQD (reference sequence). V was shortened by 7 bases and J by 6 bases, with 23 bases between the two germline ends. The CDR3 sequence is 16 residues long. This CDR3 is CASKKRPGDSLDTQYF. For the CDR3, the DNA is TGCGCCAGCAAGAAAAGACCCGGGGACTCCCTGGATACGCAGTATTTT.

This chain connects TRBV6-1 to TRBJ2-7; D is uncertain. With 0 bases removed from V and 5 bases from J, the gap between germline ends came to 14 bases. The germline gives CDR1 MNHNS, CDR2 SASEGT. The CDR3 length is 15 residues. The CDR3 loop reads CASSEAGEKGDEQYF. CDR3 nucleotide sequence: TGTGCCAGCAGTGAAGCAGGAGAAAAAGGCGACGAGCAGTACTTC.

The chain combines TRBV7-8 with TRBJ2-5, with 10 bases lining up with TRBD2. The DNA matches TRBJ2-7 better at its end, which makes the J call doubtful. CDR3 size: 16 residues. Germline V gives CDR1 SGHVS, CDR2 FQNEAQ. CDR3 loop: CASSSVIPSGSYEQYF. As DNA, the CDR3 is TGTGCCAGCAGCTCGGTTATACCTAGCGGGAGCTACGAGCAGTACTTC.

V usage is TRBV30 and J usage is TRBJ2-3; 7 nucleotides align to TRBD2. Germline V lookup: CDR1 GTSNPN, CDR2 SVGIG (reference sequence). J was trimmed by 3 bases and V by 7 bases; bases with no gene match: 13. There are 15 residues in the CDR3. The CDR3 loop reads CAFCPGGSGTDTQYF. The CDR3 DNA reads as TGTGCCTTCTGCCCTGGCGGGAGCGGAACAGATACGCAGTATTTT.